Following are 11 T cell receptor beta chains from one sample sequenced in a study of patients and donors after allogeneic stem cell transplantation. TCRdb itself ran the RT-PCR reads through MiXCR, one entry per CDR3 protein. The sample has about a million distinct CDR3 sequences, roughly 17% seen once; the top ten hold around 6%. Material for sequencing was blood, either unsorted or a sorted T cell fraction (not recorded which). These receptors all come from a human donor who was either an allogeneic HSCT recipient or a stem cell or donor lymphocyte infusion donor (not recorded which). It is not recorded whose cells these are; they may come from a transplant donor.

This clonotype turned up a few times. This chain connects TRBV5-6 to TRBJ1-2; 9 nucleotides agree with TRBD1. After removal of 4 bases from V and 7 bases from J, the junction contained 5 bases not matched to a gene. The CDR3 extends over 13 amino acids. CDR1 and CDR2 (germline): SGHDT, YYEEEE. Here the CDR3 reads CASSQDRGRGYTF. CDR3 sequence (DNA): TGTGCCAGCAGCCAGGACAGGGGTCGTGGCTACACCTTC.

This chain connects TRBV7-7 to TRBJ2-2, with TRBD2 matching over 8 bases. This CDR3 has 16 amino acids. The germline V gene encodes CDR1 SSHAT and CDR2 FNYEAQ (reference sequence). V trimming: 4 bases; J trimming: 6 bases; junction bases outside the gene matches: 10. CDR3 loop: CASSSPGIAGSGELFF. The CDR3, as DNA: TGTGCCAGCAGCTCCCCCGGAATAGCGGGATCCGGGGAGCTGTTTTTT.

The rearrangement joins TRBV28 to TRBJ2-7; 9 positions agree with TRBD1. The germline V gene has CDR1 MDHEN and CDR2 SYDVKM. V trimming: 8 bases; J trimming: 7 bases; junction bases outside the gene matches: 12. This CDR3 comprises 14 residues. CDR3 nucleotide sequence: TGTGCCAGCGGGCTCCGGGACAGGGTAGAAGAGCAGTACTTC. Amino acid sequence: CASGLRDRVEEQYF. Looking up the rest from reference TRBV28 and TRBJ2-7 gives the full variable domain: DVKVTQSSRYLVKRTGEKVFLECVQDMDHENMFWYRQDPGLGLRLIYFSYDVKMKEKGDIPEGYSVSREKKERFSLILESASTNQTSMYLCASGLRDRVEEQYFGPGTRLTVT.

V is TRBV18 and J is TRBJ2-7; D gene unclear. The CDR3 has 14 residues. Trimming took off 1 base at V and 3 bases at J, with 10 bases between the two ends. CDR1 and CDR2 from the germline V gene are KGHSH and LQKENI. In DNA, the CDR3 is TGTGCCAGCTCACCACTAACTACGTTCTACGAGCAGTACTTC. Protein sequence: CASSPLTTFYEQYF.

CDR3 in DNA: TGCGCCAGCAGCCAACCTATTTTAGCGGTTCTCTACAATGAGCAGTTCTTC. Translated, it gives CASSQPILAVLYNEQFF. The chain uses TRBV4-1 and TRBJ2-1, with D possibly matching TRBD2 (6 bases). This CDR3 has 17 amino acids. The V end was cut by 2 bases, the J end by 3 bases, with 17 bases between. Germline V gene lookup returns CDR1 MGHRA and CDR2 YSYEKL.

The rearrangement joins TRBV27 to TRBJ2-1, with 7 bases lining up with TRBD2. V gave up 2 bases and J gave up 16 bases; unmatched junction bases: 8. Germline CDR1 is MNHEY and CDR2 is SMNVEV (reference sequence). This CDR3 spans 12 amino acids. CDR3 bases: TGTGCCAGCAGTTTAATTCTGGGGAGGGTATTCTTC. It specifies CASSLILGRVFF.

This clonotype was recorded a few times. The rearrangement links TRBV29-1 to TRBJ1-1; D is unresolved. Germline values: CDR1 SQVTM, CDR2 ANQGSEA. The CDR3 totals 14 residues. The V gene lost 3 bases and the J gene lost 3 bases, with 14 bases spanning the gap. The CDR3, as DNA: TGCAGCGTTGACGGTGGCGGTAGGGACACTGAAGCTTTCTTT. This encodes CSVDGGGRDTEAFF.

The CDR3 loop is CASSLRSSEQYF. For the CDR3, the DNA is TGTGCCAGCAGCTTGAGAAGTTCCGAGCAGTACTTC. This chain connects TRBV5-8 to TRBJ2-7; D is ambiguous. V was pared by 1 base and J by 6 bases, with 8 bases between. The CDR3 runs to 12 residues. Germline assignment: CDR1 SGHTS and CDR2 YDEGEE. The full variable domain, its missing parts supplied by reference TRBV5-8 and TRBJ2-7, is EAGVTQSPTHLIKTRGQQATLRCSPISGHTSVYWYQQALGLGLQFLLWYDEGEERNRGNFPPRFSGRQFPNYSSELNVNALELEDSALYLCASSLRSSEQYFGPGTRLTVT.

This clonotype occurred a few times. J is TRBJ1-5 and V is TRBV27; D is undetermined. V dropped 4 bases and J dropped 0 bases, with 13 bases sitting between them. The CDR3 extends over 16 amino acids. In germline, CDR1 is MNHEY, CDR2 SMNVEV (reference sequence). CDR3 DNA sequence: TGTGCCAGCAGTTCCAGATTCACAGATAGCAATCAGCCCCAGCATTTT. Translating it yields CASSSRFTDSNQPQHF.

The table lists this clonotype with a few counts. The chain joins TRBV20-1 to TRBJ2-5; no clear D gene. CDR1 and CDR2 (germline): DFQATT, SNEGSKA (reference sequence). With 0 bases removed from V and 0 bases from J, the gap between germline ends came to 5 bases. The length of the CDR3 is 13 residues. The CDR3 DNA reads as TGCAGTGCTAGAGAAGGGAACCAAGAGACCCAGTACTTC. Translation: CSAREGNQETQYF.

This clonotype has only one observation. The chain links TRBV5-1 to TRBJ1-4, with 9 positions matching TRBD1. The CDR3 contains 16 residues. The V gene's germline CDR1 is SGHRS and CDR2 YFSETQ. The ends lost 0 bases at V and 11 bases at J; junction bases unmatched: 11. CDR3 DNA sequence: TGCGCCAGCAGCTTGGAGGTCGGGACAGGGAGTGGCAAACTGTTTTTT. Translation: CASSLEVGTGSGKLFF.